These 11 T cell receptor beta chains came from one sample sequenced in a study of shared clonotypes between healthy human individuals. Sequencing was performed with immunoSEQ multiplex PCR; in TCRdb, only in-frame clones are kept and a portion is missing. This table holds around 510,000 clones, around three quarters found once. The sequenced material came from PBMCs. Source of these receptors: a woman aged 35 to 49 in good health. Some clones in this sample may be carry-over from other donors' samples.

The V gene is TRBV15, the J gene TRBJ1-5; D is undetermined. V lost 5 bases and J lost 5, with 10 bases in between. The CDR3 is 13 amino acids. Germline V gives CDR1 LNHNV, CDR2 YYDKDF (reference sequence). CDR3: CATSSVKHQPQHF. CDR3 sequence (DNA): TGTGCCACCAGCTCGGTTAAACATCAGCCCCAGCATTTT.

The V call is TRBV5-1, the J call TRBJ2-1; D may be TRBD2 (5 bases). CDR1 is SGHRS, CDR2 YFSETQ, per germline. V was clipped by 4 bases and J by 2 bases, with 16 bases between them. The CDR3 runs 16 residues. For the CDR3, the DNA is TGCGCCAGCAGCACGGCTACTAGTCCTGCCTACAATGAGCAGTTCTTC. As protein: CASSTATSPAYNEQFF.

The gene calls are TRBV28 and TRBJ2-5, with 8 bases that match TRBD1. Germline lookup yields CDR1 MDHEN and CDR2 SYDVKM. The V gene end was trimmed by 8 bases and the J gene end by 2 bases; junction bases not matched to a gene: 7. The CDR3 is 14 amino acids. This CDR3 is CASGRTGFQETQYF. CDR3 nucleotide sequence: TGTGCCAGCGGAAGGACAGGGTTTCAAGAGACCCAGTACTTC.

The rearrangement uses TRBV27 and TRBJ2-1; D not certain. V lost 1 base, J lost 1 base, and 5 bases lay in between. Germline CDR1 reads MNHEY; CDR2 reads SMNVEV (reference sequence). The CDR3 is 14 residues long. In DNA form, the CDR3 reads TGTGCCAGCAGTTTATGGGGTTCCTACAATGAGCAGTTCTTC. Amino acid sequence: CASSLWGSYNEQFF.

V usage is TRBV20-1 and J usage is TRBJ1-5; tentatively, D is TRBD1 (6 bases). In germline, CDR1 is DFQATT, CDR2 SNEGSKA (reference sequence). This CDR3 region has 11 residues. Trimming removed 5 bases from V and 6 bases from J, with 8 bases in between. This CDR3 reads CSASGAQPQHF. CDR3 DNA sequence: TGCAGTGCTTCAGGGGCTCAGCCCCAGCATTTT.

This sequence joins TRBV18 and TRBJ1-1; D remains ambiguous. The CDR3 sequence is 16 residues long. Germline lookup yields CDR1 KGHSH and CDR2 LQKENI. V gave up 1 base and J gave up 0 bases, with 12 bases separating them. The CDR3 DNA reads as TGTGCCAGCTCACCACGGATGGCGGCGATGAACACTGAAGCTTTCTTT. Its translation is CASSPRMAAMNTEAFF. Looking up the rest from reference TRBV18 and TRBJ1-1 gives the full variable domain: NAGVMQNPRHLVRRRGQEARLRCSPMKGHSHVYWYRQLPEEGLKFMVYLQKENIIDESGMPKERFSAEFPKEGPSILRIQQVVRGDSAAYFCASSPRMAAMNTEAFFGQGTRLTVV.

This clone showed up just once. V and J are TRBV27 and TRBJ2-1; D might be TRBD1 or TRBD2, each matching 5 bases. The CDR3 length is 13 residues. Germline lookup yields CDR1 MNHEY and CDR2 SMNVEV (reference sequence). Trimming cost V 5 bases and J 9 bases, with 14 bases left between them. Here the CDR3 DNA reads TGTGCCAGCAGTATATATCAGGGAGTTGAGCAGTTCTTC. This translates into CASSIYQGVEQFF.

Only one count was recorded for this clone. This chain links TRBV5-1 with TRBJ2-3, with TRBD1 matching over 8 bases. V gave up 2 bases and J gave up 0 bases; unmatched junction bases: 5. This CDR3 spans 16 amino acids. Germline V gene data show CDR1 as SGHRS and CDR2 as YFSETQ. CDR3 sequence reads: CASSLYGQGSTDTQYF. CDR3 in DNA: TGCGCCAGCAGCTTATACGGACAGGGTAGCACAGATACGCAGTATTTT.

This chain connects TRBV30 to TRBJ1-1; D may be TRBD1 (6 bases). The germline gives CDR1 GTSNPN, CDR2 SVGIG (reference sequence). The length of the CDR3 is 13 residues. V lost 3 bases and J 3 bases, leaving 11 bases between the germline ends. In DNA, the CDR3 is TGTGCCTGGAGGAGGAGGGGGGACACTGAAGCTTTCTTT. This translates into CAWRRRGDTEAFF.

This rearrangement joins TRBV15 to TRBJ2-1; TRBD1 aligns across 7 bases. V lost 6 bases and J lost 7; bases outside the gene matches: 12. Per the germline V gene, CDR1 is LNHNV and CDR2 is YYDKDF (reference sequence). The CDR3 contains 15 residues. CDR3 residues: CATRALDRLGNEQFF. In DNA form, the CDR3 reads TGTGCCACCAGAGCCCTGGACAGGTTGGGGAATGAGCAGTTCTTC. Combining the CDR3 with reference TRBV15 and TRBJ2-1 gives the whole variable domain DAMVIQNPRYQVTQFGKPVTLSCSQTLNHNVMYWYQQKSSQAPKLLFHYYDKDFNNEADTPDNFQSRRPNTSFCFLDIRSPGLGDTAMYLCATRALDRLGNEQFFGPGTRLTVL.

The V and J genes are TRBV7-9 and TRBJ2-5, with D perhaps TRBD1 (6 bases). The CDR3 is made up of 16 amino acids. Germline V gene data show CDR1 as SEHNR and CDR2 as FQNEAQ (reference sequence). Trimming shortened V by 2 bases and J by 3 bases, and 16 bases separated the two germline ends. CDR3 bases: TGTGCCAGCAGCTTACTTCCCGGGACACCTAAAGAGACCCAGTACTTC. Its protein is CASSLLPGTPKETQYF.